This T cell receptor (beta chain) was captured by sequencing in a study of T cell changes during pregnancy in multiple sclerosis. Repertoires were generated with immunoSEQ multiplex PCR, while TCRdb's copy carries only in-frame clones and drops some. The sample holds about 98,000 clones, under 95% seen once. This clone showed up just once. CDR1 SGHVS and CDR2 FQNEAQ come from the germline V gene. Trimming at V came to 5 bases and at J to 5 bases, leaving 21 bases not matched to a gene. The CDR3 totals 19 residues. The source of this sequence is a female donor in good health, enrolled as a control in a pregnancy study. The sequenced sample was peripheral blood, obtained after pregnancy. The chain links TRBV7-8 to TRBJ2-7; 10 positions agree with TRBD2. This CDR3 is CASSPRQREGRTLFDEQYF. CDR3 nucleotides: TGTGCCAGCAGCCCCCGACAGCGGGAGGGCCGTACCCTTTTTGACGAGCAGTACTTC. Full variable domain (outside the CDR3, taken from reference TRBV7-8 and TRBJ2-7): GAGVSQSPRYKVAKRGQDVALRCDPISGHVSLFWYQQALGQGPEFLTYFQNEAQLDKSGLPSDRFFAERPEGSVSTLKIQRTQQEDSAVYLCASSPRQREGRTLFDEQYFGPGTRLTVT.